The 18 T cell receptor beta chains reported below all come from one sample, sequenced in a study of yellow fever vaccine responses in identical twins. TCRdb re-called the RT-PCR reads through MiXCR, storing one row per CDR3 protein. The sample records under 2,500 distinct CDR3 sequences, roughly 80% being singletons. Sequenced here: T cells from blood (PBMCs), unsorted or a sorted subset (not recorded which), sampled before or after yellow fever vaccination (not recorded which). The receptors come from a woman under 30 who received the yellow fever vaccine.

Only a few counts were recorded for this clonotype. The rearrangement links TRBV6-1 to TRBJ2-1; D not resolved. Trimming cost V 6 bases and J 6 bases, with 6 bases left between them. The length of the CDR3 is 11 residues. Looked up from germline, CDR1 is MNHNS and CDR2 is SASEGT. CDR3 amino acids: CASRFSNEQFF. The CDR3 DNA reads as TGTGCCAGCAGGTTCAGCAATGAGCAGTTCTTC.

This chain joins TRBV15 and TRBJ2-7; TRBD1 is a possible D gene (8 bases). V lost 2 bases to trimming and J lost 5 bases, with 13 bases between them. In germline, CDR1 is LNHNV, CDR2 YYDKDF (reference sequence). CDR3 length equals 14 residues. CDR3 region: CATSRRTGRDEQYF. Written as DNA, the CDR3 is TGTGCCACCAGCAGACGGACAGGGAGGGACGAGCAGTACTTC.

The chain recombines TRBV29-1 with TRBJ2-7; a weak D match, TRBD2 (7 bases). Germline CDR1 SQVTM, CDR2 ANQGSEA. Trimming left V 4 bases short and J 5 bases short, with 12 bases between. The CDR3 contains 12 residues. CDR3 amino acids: CSVAPGGDEQYF. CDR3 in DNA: TGCAGCGTTGCCCCGGGGGGCGACGAGCAGTACTTC.

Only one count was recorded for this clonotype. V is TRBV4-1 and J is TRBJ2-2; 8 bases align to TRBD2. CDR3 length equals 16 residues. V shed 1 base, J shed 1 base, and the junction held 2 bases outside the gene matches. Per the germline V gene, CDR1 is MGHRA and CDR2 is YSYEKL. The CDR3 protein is CASSQGLAGNTGELFF. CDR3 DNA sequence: TGCGCCAGCAGCCAAGGGCTAGCGGGGAACACCGGGGAGCTGTTTTTT.

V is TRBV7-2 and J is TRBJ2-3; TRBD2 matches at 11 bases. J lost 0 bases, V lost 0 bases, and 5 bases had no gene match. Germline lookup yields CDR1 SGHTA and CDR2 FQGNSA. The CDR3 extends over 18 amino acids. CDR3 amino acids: CASSLALAGGPSTDTQYF. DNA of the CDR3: TGTGCCAGCAGCTTAGCCCTAGCGGGGGGTCCTAGCACAGATACGCAGTATTTT.

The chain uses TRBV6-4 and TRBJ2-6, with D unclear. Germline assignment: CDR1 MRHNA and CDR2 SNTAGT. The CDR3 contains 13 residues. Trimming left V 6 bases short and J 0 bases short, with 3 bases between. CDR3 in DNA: TGTGCCAGCAGAGGCTCTGGGGCCAACGTCCTGACTTTC. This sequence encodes CASRGSGANVLTF.

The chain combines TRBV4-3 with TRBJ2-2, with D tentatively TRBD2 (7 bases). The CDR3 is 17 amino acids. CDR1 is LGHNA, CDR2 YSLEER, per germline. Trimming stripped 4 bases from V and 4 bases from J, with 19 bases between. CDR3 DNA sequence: TGCGCCAGCAGCCTAACGTGGGGGGGGCCGGGCACCGGGGAGCTGTTTTTT. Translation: CASSLTWGGPGTGELFF.

CDR3 nucleotide sequence: TGTGCCAGCAGCTTATTAAGGGGCCGCTACGAGCAGTACTTC. This sequence encodes CASSLLRGRYEQYF. This chain uses TRBV5-7 with TRBJ2-7, with D possibly TRBD1 on 5 matching bases. TRBV5-7 is sorted into the ORF group, with uncertain function. The V end was cut by 2 bases, the J end by 3 bases, with 12 bases between. The CDR3 has 14 amino acids.

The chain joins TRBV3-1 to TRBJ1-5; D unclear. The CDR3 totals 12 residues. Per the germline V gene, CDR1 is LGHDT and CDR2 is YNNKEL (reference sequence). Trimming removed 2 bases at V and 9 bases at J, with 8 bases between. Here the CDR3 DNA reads TGTGCCAGCAGCCAATCACCCGGGCCCCAGCATTTT. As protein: CASSQSPGPQHF.

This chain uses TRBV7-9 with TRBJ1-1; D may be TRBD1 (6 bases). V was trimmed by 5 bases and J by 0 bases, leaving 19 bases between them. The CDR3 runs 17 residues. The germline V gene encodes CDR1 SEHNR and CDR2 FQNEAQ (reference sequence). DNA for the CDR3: TGTGCCAGCAGCCGGACAGCGACAAGACCTATGAACACTGAAGCTTTCTTT. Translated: CASSRTATRPMNTEAFF.

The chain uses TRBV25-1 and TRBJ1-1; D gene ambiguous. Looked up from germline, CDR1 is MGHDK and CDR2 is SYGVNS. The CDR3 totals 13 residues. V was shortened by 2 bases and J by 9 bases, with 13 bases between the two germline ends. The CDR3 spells CASSEGEIEKAFF. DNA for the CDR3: TGTGCCAGCAGTGAAGGGGAAATTGAGAAAGCTTTCTTT.

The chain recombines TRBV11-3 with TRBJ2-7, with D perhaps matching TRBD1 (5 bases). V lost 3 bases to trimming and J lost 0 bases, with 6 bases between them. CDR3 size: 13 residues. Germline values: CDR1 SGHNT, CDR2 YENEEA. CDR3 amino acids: CASSFRDSYEQYF. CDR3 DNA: TGTGCCAGCAGCTTCAGGGACTCCTACGAGCAGTACTTC.

The CDR3: CASSQGGQSYEQYF. In DNA, the CDR3 is TGTGCCAGCAGCCAAGGGGGGCAGTCGTACGAGCAGTACTTC. The chain combines TRBV4-2 with TRBJ2-7; a weak D match, TRBD1 (6 bases). Trimming stripped 1 base from V and 4 bases from J, with 11 bases between. CDR3 length: 14 amino acids. Germline V CDR1 and CDR2: LGHNA, YNFKEQ.

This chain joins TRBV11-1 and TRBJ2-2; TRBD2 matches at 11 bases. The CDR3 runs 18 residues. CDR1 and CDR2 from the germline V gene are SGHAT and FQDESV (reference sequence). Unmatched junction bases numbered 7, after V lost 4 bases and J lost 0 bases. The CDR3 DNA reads TGTGCCAGCAGCTCAACTCCGGGACTAGCGGCGAACACCGGGGAGCTGTTTTTT. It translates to CASSSTPGLAANTGELFF.

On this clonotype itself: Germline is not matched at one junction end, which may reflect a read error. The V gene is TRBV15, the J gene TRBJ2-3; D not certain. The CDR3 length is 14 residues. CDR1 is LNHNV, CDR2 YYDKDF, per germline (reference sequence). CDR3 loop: CATSSRLGTDTQYF. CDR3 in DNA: TGTGCCACCAGCTCCCGACTCGGCACGGATACGCAGTATTTT.

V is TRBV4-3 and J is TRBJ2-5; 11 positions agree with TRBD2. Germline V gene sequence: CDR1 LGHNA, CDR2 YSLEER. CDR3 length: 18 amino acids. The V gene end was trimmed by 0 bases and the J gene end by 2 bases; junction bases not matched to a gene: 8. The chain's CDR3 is CASSQDGVIAGGQETQYF. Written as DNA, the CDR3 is TGCGCCAGCAGCCAAGATGGGGTAATAGCGGGAGGGCAAGAGACCCAGTACTTC.

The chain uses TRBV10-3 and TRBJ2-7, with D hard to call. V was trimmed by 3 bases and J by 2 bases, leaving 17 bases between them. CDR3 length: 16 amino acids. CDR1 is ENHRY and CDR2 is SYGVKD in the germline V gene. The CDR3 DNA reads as TGTGCCATCAGTGATCATCGAGAGGATCTCCCCTACGAGCAGTACTTC. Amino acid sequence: CAISDHREDLPYEQYF.

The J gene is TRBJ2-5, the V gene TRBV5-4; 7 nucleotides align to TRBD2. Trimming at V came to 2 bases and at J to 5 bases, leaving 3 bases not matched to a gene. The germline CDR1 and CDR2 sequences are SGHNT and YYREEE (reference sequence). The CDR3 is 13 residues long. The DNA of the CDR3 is TGTGCCAGCAGCTTTGAACTAGCGGAGACCCAGTACTTC. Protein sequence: CASSFELAETQYF.